Listed below are T cell receptor beta chains from one sample, sequenced in a study of cytomegalovirus exposure and HLA in healthy donors. The protocol was immunoSEQ multiplex PCR, while the TCRdb copy is restricted to in-frame clones and leaves out a portion. The top ten hold roughly 4.2% of the sample, which has about 160,000 clones, around 79% seen once. The specimen sequenced was PBMCs. These receptor sequences come from a man aged 40-49 years in good health and CMV-seronegative. CDR3s include the opening cysteine and the closing phenylalanine or tryptophan. The order of the fields is J gene, D gene, clone size, V gene, CDR3 protein, CDR3 DNA. D genes are given only for firm matches. Expanded clones are given a class, and other clones once, few, many or no size at all.

>TRBJ2-7|TRBD1|once|TRBV6-6
CASRPRDRGLTYEQYF
TGTGCCAGCAGACCTAGGGACAGGGGGCTAACCTACGAGCAGTACTTC
>TRBJ1-1|.|.|TRBV25-1
CASRGDSNLNTEAFF
TGTGCCAGCAGAGGTGACAGTAACCTAAACACTGAAGCTTTCTTT
>TRBJ2-5|.|few|TRBV30
CAWSRRRQETQYF
TGTGCCTGGAGTAGACGGAGGCAAGAGACCCAGTACTTC
>TRBJ2-7|.|.|TRBV27
CASKAGANEQYF
TGTGCCAGCAAGGCAGGGGCGAACGAGCAGTACTTC
>TRBJ1-5|.|.|TRBV4-1
CASSSAGTRNQPQHF
TGCGCCAGCTCGTCGGCGGGGACGCGCAATCAGCCCCAGCATTTT
>TRBJ2-6|TRBD1|few|TRBV4-1
CASSQRVGQPSSGANVLTF
TGCGCCAGCAGCCAGAGGGTGGGACAGCCAAGCTCTGGGGCCAACGTCCTGACTTTC
>TRBJ2-2|TRBD2|.|TRBV28
CASRHGGFGGELFF
TGTGCCAGCAGACACGGGGGGTTCGGCGGGGAGCTGTTTTTT
>TRBJ1-5|TRBD1|.|TRBV28
CASRPTGVGTYSNQPQHF
TGTGCCAGCAGACCCACAGGGGTGGGGACTTATAGCAATCAGCCCCAGCATTTT
>TRBJ2-3|.|.|TRBV4-1
CASSHPRVRLDRTDTQYF
TGCGCCAGCAGCCACCCCCGGGTCCGACTGGATCGCACAGATACGCAGTATTTT
>TRBJ2-5|.|.|TRBV5-1
CASSLAGRGASQETQYF
TGCGCCAGCAGCTTGGCCGGGAGAGGGGCGTCCCAGGAGACCCAGTACTTC
>TRBJ2-7|TRBD1|.|TRBV7-6
CASSSGTASYEQYF
TGTGCCAGCAGCTCCGGGACAGCCTCCTACGAGCAGTACTTC
>TRBJ2-1|TRBD1|.|TRBV2
CASSDRGRTEQFF
TGTGCCAGCAGCGACAGGGGTAGGACTGAGCAGTTCTTC
>TRBJ1-2|TRBD1|few|TRBV7-2
CASSFEGQNYGYTF
TGTGCCAGCAGCTTTGAGGGACAGAACTATGGCTACACCTTC
>TRBJ2-3|.|few|TRBV7-2
CASSLSRGTDTQYF
TGTGCCAGCAGCTTAAGCAGGGGCACAGATACGCAGTATTTT
>TRBJ2-7|.|.|TRBV11-2
CASSSQGISYEQYF
TGTGCCAGCAGCTCCCAGGGGATCTCCTACGAGCAGTACTTC
>TRBJ2-2|TRBD1|once|TRBV18
CASSPLPGGTTGELFF
TGTGCCAGCTCACCACTTCCAGGGGGCACCACCGGGGAGCTGTTTTTT
>TRBJ1-2|TRBD1|.|TRBV28
CASSSSGQGGYGYTF
TGTGCCAGCAGTTCTTCAGGACAGGGTGGCTATGGCTACACCTTC
>TRBJ2-7|TRBD1|.|TRBV9
CASSRTGFGEQYF
TGTGCCAGCAGTAGGACAGGGTTTGGCGAGCAGTACTTC
>TRBJ2-1|TRBD1|.|TRBV10-1
CASRGTGQFF
TGCGCCAGCAGGGGGACAGGGCAATTCTTC
>TRBJ2-7|TRBD2|.|TRBV4-1
CASSQSGNSDGSYEQYF
TGCGCCAGCAGCCAAAGCGGGAATAGCGACGGCTCCTACGAGCAGTACTTC
>TRBJ2-5|TRBD1|.|TRBV9
CASSAPGTVGKETQYF
TGTGCCAGCAGCGCGCCTGGGACAGTCGGGAAAGAGACCCAGTACTTC
>TRBJ1-5|.|.|TRBV6-1
CASSEASFNQPQHF
TGTGCCAGCAGTGAAGCGTCGTTCAATCAGCCCCAGCATTTT
>TRBJ1-2|TRBD1|.|TRBV6-6
CATAGGYGYTF
TGTGCCACCGCAGGGGGCTATGGCTACACCTTC
>TRBJ2-5|.|.|TRBV11-2
CASSLHRVGWETQYF
TGTGCCAGCAGCCTCCACAGGGTTGGTTGGGAGACCCAGTACTTC
>TRBJ1-4|.|.|TRBV9
CASSRTVNEKLFF
TGTGCCAGCAGCAGGACAGTTAATGAAAAACTGTTTTTT
>TRBJ2-6|.|.|TRBV6-5
CASSRGGVGANVLTF
TGTGCCAGCAGTAGGGGGGGGGTGGGGGCCAACGTCCTGACTTTC
>TRBJ1-2|.|.|TRBV7-2
CASSSRQLNGYTF
TGTGCCAGCAGCTCCCGACAGCTGAATGGCTACACCTTC
>TRBJ2-5|TRBD2|.|TRBV2
CASGAGLAGAGETQYF
TGTGCCAGCGGGGCGGGACTAGCGGGGGCCGGGGAGACCCAGTACTTC
>TRBJ2-1|.|.|TRBV7-2
CASSFRGEAEQFF
TGTGCCAGCAGCTTTAGAGGGGAGGCTGAGCAGTTCTTC
>TRBJ1-3|TRBD1|.|TRBV5-1
CASSLGPGGSGNTIYF
TGCGCCAGCAGCTTGGGGCCAGGGGGCTCTGGAAACACCATATATTTT
>TRBJ2-5|TRBD2|.|TRBV19
CASSILGLAGLETQYF
TGTGCCAGTAGTATTTTGGGACTAGCGGGTCTAGAGACCCAGTACTTC
>TRBJ2-1|TRBD2|.|TRBV4-3
CASSQALAGGWNEQFF
TGCGCCAGCAGTCAAGCGCTAGCGGGGGGATGGAATGAGCAGTTCTTC
>TRBJ1-1|TRBD1|.|TRBV5-4
CASSSTGRFAEAFF
TGTGCCAGCAGCTCGACAGGGAGATTCGCTGAAGCTTTCTTT